These 5 T cell receptor beta chains came from one sample sequenced in a study of OX40 agonist ivuxolimab in advanced cancers. Sequencing used immunoSEQ multiplex PCR; TCRdb keeps in-frame clones, though not all of them. The data show over 85,000 clones, approximately 90% seen once. The material sequenced was CD4+ or CD8+ T cells sorted from blood, taken in a trial of the OX40 agonist ivuxolimab. These receptors were taken from an adult with an advanced solid tumor such as melanoma, head and neck, liver or kidney cancer.

Turning to this clone: The germline gene is not matched at one end of the junction; a read error may be the cause. This chain links TRBV4-3 with TRBJ2-7; 10 positions match TRBD2. The CDR3 length is 18 residues. Looked up from germline, CDR1 is LGHNA and CDR2 is YSLEER. CDR3 nucleotides: TGCGTCAGCAGCCAAGAACCCCCTACTAGCGGGACAGCCTACGAGCAGTACTTC. Translation gives CVSSQEPPTSGTAYEQYF.

Remarks on this clone: Different DNA sequences within this sample yield the same CDR3. The chain carries TRBV28 and TRBJ1-2; D possibly corresponds to TRBD1 (6 bases). CDR1 is MDHEN, CDR2 SYDVKM, per germline. The CDR3 has 13 residues. V was clipped by 3 bases and J by 2 bases, with 7 bases between them. The CDR3 here is CASSLTGNYGYTF. CDR3 DNA: TGTGCCAGCAGTTTGACAGGAAACTATGGCTACACCTTC.

The chain has TRBV11-1 and TRBJ2-3; no definite D call. Per the germline V gene, CDR1 is SGHAT and CDR2 is FQDESV (reference sequence). CDR3 length equals 13 residues. Deletions cut 2 bases from V and 0 bases from J, with 3 bases between. The CDR3 DNA sequence: TGTGCCAGCAGCTTACCCAGCACAGATACGCAGTATTTT. Translated, it gives CASSLPSTDTQYF.

In this sample, this clone turned up a few times. The chain uses TRBV13 and TRBJ1-1; D is undetermined. Per germline, CDR1 PRHDT and CDR2 FYEKMQ (reference sequence). Trimming stripped 4 bases from V and 1 base from J, with 7 bases between. The CDR3 is 13 amino acids. Written as DNA, the CDR3 is TGTGCCAGCAGCTCCCCAAGGAACACTGAAGCTTTCTTT. It is translated as CASSSPRNTEAFF.

The rearrangement joins TRBV4-3 to TRBJ1-5, with a possible D match to TRBD1 (5 bases). In germline, CDR1 is LGHNA, CDR2 YSLEER. Trimming took 4 bases from V and 9 from J, leaving 19 bases between them. The CDR3 is made up of 15 amino acids. CDR3 in amino acids: CASSPAVGEGAPQHF. The CDR3 bases are TGCGCCAGCAGCCCCGCAGTAGGGGAGGGAGCGCCCCAGCATTTT.